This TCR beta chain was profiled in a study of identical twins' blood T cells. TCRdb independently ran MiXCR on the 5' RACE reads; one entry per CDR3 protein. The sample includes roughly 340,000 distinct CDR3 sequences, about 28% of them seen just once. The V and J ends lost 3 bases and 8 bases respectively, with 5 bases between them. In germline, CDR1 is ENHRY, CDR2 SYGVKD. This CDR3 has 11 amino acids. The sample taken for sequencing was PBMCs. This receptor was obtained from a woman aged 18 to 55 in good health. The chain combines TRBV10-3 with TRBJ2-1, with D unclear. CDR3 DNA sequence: TGTGCCATCAGTGAAGGAGATGAGCAGTTCTTC. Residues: CAISEGDEQFF.